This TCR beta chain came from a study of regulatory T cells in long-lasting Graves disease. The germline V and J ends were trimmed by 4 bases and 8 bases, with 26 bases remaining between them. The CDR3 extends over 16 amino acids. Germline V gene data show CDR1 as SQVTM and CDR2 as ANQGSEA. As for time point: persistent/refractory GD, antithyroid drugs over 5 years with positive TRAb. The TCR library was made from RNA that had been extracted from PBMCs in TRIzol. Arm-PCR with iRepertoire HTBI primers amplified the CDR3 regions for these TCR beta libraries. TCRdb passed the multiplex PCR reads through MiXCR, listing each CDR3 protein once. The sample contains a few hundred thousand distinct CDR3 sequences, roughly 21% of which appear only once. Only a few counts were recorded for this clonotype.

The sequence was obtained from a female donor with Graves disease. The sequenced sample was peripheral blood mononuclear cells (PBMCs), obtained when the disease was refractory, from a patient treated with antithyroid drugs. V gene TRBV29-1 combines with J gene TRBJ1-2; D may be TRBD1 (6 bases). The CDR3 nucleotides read TGCAGCGTTGTTCTTCAGTGGGACCGGGGGGCGGGGGGCTACACCTTC. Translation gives CSVVLQWDRGAGGYTF.